Sequencing of this T cell receptor (beta chain) was carried out in a study of pediatric ulcerative colitis. Study outcomes and limitations: Two rectal CDR3 clonotypes occurred in all ulcerative colitis patients. Rectal repertoires separated controls, mild-moderate and acute severe colitis.

The CDR3 covers 19 residues. The rectum was sampled with one to two pinch biopsies at colonoscopy. On this clone itself: Its antigen is unknown.

The table came from immunoSEQ multiplex PCR; TCRdb's copy has only in-frame clones and leaves some out. This sample yields 15,000 to 20,000 clones, of which approximately 80% are seen a single time; roughly 7.8% belongs to the top ten. The TCR comes from a boy between 10 and 17 years old who was a control in a study of pediatric ulcerative colitis. Sequenced input: gut tissue. This chain connects TRBV21-1 to TRBJ2-6; the table's D gene call, TRBD1, was not cross checked with the DNA. TRBV21-1 is a pseudogene segment. CDR3 coding DNA: TGTGCCAGCAGCAAAGTGGGGGACAGGTGCCTGTCTGGGGCCAACGTCCTGACTTTC. Translating it yields CASSKVGDRCLSGANVLTF.